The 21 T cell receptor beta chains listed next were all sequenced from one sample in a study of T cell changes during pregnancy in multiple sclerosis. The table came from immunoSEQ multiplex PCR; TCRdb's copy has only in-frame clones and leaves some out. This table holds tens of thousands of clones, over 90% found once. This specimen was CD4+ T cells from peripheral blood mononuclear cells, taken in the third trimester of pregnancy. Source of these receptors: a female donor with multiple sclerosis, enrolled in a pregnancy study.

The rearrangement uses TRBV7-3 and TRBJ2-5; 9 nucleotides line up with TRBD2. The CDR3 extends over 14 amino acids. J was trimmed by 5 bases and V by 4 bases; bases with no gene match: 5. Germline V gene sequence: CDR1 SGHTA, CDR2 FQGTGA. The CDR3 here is CASSSAGGPETQYF. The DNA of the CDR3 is TGTGCCAGCAGCTCCGCGGGGGGGCCGGAGACCCAGTACTTC.

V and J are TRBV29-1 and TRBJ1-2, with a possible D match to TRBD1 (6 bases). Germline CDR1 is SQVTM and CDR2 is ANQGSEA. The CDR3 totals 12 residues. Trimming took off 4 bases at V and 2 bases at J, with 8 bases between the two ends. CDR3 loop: CSVVTGNYGYTF. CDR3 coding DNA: TGCAGCGTTGTCACAGGGAACTATGGCTACACCTTC.

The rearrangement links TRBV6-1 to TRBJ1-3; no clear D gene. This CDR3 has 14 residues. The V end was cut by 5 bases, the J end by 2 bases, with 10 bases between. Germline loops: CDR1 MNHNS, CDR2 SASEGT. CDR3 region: CASSKTGTGNTIYF. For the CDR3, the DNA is TGTGCCAGCAGTAAGACGGGGACTGGAAACACCATATATTTT.

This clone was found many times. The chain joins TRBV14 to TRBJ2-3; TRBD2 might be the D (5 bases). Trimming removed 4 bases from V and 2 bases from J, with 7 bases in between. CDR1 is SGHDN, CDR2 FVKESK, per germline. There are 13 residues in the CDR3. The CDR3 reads CASSPGNTDTQYF. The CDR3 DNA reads TGTGCCAGCAGCCCCGGGAACACAGATACGCAGTATTTT. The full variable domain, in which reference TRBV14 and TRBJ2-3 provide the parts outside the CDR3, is EAGVTQFPSHSVIEKGQTVTLRCDPISGHDNLYWYRRVMGKEIKFLLHFVKESKQDESGMPNNRFLAERTGGTYSTLKVQPAELEDSGVYFCASSPGNTDTQYFGPGTRLTVL.

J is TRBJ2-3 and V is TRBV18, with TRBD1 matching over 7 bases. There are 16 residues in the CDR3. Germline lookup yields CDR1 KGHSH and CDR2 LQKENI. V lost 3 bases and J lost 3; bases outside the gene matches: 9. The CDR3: CASSPPTGTVTDTQYF. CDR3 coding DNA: TGTGCCAGCTCACCCCCGACCGGGACAGTGACAGATACGCAGTATTTT.

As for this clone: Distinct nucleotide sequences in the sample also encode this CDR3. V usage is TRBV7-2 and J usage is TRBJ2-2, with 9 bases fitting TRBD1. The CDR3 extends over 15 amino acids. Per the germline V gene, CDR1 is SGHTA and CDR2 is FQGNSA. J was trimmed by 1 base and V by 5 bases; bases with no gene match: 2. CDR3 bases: TGTGCCAGCAGCCTGGGACAGGGGAACACCGGGGAGCTGTTTTTT. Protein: CASSLGQGNTGELFF.

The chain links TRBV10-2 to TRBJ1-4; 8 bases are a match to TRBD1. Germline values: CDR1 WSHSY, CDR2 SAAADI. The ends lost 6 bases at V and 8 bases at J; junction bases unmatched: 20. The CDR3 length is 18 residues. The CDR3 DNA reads TGCGCCAGCAGGGCACAGGGGGGGAAAACGGCAGTACTCGAAAAACTGTTTTTT. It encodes CASRAQGGKTAVLEKLFF.

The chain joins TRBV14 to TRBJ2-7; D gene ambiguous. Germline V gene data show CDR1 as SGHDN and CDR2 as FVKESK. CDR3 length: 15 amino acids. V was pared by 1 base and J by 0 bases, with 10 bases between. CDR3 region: CASSQGYQVSYEQYF. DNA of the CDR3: TGTGCCAGCAGCCAAGGATATCAGGTCTCCTACGAGCAGTACTTC.

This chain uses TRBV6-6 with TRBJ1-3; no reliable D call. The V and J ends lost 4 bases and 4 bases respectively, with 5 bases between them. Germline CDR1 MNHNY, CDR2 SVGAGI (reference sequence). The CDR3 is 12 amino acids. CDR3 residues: CASSSGGNTIYF. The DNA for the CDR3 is TGTGCCAGCAGTTCGGGGGGAAACACCATATATTTT.

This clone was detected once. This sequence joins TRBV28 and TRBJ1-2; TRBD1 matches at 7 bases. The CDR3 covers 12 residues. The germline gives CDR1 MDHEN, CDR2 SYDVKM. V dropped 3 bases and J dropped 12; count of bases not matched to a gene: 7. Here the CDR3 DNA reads TGTGCCAGCAGTTTGACAGGGCGTCTCGACACCTTC. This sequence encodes CASSLTGRLDTF.

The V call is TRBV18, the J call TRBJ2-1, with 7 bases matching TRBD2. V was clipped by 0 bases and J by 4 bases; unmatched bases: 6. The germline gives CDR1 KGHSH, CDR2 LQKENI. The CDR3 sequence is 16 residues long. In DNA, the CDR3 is TGTGCCAGCTCACCACCGGGAAGCGGGGTGTACAATGAGCAGTTCTTC. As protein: CASSPPGSGVYNEQFF.

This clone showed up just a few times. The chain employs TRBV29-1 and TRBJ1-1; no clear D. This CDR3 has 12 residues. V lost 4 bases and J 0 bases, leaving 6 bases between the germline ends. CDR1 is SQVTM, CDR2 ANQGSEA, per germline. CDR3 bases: TGCAGCGTTGTCCGTCTGAACACTGAAGCTTTCTTT. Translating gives CSVVRLNTEAFF.

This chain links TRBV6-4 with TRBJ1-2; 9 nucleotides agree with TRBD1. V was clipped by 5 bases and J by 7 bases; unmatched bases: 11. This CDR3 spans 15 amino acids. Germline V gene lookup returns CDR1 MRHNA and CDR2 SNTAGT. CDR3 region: CASSTGGAFSGGYTF. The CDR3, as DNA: TGTGCCAGCAGTACAGGGGGCGCTTTCTCGGGTGGCTACACCTTC.

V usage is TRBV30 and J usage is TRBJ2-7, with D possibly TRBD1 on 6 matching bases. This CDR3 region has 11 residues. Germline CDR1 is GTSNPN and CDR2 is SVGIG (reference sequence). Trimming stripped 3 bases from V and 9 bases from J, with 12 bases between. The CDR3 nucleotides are TGTGCCTGGAGCCCAGGGGCGGCGCAGTACTTC. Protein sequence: CAWSPGAAQYF.

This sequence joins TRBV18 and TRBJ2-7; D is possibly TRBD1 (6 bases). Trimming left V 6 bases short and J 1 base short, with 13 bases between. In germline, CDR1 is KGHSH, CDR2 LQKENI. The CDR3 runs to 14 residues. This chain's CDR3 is CASSRDRRSYEQYF. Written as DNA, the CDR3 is TGTGCCAGCTCCCGAGACAGGAGGTCCTACGAGCAGTACTTC.

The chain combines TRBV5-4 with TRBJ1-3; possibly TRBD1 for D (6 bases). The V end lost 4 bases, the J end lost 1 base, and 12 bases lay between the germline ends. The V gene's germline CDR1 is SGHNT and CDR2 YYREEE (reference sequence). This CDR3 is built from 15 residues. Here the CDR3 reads CASSIGGRSGNTIYF. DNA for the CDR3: TGTGCCAGCAGCATAGGGGGAAGATCTGGAAACACCATATATTTT.

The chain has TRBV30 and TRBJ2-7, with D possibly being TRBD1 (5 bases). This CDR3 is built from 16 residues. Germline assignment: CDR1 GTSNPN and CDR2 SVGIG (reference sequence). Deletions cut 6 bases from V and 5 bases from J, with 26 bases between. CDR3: CACCSGFTGSTHEQYF. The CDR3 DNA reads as TGTGCCTGTTGCTCGGGTTTCACAGGTTCAACACACGAGCAGTACTTC.

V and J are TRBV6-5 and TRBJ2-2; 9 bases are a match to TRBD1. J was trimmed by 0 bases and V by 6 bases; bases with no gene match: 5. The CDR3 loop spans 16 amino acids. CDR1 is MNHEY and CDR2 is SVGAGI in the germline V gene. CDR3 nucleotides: TGTGCCAGCAGATACAGGACAGGGGCGAACACCGGGGAGCTGTTTTTT. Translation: CASRYRTGANTGELFF.

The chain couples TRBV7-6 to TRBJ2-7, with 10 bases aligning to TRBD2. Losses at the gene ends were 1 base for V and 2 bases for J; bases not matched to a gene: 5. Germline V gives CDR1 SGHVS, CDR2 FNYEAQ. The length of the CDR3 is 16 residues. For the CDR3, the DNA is TGTGCCAGCAGCTTAGAGGGGCTAGCGGGGGCCTACGAGCAGTACTTC. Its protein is CASSLEGLAGAYEQYF.

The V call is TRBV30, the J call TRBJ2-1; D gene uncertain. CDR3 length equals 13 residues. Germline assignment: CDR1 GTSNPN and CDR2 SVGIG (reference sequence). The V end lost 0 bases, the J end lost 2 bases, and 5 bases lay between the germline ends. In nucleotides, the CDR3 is TGTGCCTGGAGTGTCGGTCCCTACAATGAGCAGTTCTTC. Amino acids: CAWSVGPYNEQFF.

CDR3: CAWSVRQGNQPQHF. The CDR3 DNA is TGTGCCTGGAGTGTCAGACAGGGCAATCAGCCCCAGCATTTT. The chain joins TRBV30 to TRBJ1-5, with D tentatively TRBD1 (6 bases). Trimming left V 0 bases short and J 2 bases short, with 8 bases between. The germline V gene encodes CDR1 GTSNPN and CDR2 SVGIG (reference sequence). The CDR3 totals 14 residues.